This note documents a single T cell receptor beta chain sequence. Authors' data handling: Estimation of nucleated cell counts was performed using reference gene primer amplification. Clones were read by immunoSEQ multiplex PCR, and TCRdb kept only the in-frame ones, dropping some. The DNA gave D and trimming, while V, J and clone size come from that table. The sample has a few hundred thousand clones, 84% seen once. This entry is derived from a study of blood T cell repertoires in COVID-19. V lost 5 bases, J lost 0 bases, and 7 bases stayed unmatched. The germline V gene encodes CDR1 SEHNR and CDR2 FQNEAQ (reference sequence). This CDR3 contains 16 residues.

The genes are TRBV7-9 and TRBJ1-1; 9 positions match TRBD1. The sequenced material came from peripheral blood. The source is a person aged 70 to 85 with COVID-19, enrolled during active disease. In DNA, the CDR3 is TGTGCCAGCAGCAACAGACAGGGGGTGTTGAACACTGAAGCTTTCTTT. It yields the protein CASSNRQGVLNTEAFF.